Listed below are T cell receptor beta chains from one sample, sequenced in a study of T cells in Graves' hyperthyroidism and ophthalmopathy. From the multiplex PCR reads, TCRdb called clonotypes with MiXCR, one entry per CDR3 protein. The sample comprises roughly 800,000 distinct CDR3 sequences, 38% of which are singletons, and over 8% rests with the top ten. The sample taken for sequencing was blood. The receptors stem from a man between 18 and 29 years old with Graves' hyperthyroidism. CDR3s include the opening cysteine and the closing phenylalanine or tryptophan. Fields, in order: clone size, J gene, V gene, D gene, CDR3 DNA, CDR3 protein. The D gene is left open where the match is weak. Size tells how often a clone was seen (once, few, many) or the class of an expanded clone, and some rows leave it out.

many | TRBJ1-2 | TRBV20-1 | NA | TGCAGTGCTAGGTGGCAGGGAGTTGGCTACACCTTC | CSARWQGVGYTF
few | TRBJ2-6 | TRBV19 | TRBD1 | TGTGCCAGTAGGAACAGGGGGCCTGGGGCCAACGTCCTGACTTTC | CASRNRGPGANVLTF
NA | TRBJ1-4 | TRBV9 | TRBD1 | TGTGCCAGCAGCGTCCAGGGGGCAGGAGGGGAAAAACTGTTTTTT | CASSVQGAGGEKLFF
NA | TRBJ1-5 | TRBV12-5 | NA | TGTGCTAGTGGTCCCGCAGGGTTGGGGCATCAGCCCCAGCATTTT | CASGPAGLGHQPQHF
NA | TRBJ1-1 | TRBV10-2 | NA | TGCGCCAGCAGTCCTGGGTGCACTGAAGCTTTCTTT | CASSPGCTEAFF
NA | TRBJ1-6 | TRBV5-1 | NA | TGCGCCAGCAGCTTAATAACTGGGGATAATTCACCCCTCCACTTT | CASSLITGDNSPLHF
NA | TRBJ2-7 | TRBV20-1 | TRBD2 | TGCAGTGCTAGTCCCGGTCTAGCGGGCCCTCCCTACGAGCAGTACTTC | CSASPGLAGPPYEQYF
many | TRBJ1-5 | TRBV24-1 | NA | TGTGCCACCTCCGAGACGGCCGGGGAGCCCCAGCATTTT | CATSETAGEPQHF
NA | TRBJ1-2 | TRBV10-3 | NA | TGTGCCATCAGTGAGGAGCCCAGGAGGGATGGCTACACCTTC | CAISEEPRRDGYTF
NA | TRBJ1-1 | TRBV5-1 | NA | TGTGCCAGCAGCCGAATACAGGGAGGAGCAGAGGATGGAGCTTTCTTT | CASSRIQGGAEDGAFF
many | TRBJ2-5 | TRBV29-1 | NA | TGCAGCGTTGCGGAGCACCAAGAGACCCAGTACTTC | CSVAEHQETQYF
few | TRBJ2-5 | TRBV7-8 | TRBD1 | TGTGCCAGCAGTTCGACAGGGGAGAAGACCCAGTACTTC | CASSSTGEKTQYF
NA | TRBJ2-7 | TRBV10-3 | TRBD2 | TGTGCCAGCAGTTTTTTCGGGGGGGAGCAGTACTTC | CASSFFGGEQYF
many | TRBJ1-4 | TRBV5-1 | TRBD1 | TGTGCCAGCAGCTTCACAGGGGTAGGGGAAAAACTGTTTTTT | CASSFTGVGEKLFF
NA | TRBJ1-3 | TRBV11-2 | NA | TGTGCCAGCAGGACTAGTTCTGGAAACACCATATATTTT | CASRTSSGNTIYF
few | TRBJ1-1 | TRBV6-5 | NA | TGTGCCAGCAGTTACAGGGGAGGGAGCACTGAAGCTTTCTTT | CASSYRGGSTEAFF
NA | TRBJ2-7 | TRBV7-6 | TRBD2 | TGTGCCAGCAGTTTAACATCGGGAGGCGAGCAGTACTTC | CASSLTSGGEQYF
NA | TRBJ2-6 | TRBV19 | NA | TGTGCCAGTAGTATATTAAGGGCCAACGTCCTGACTTTC | CASSILRANVLTF
few | TRBJ2-7 | TRBV6-6 | NA | TGTGCCAGCAGTCCCGGGACAAGAATTTACGAGCAGTACTTC | CASSPGTRIYEQYF
NA | TRBJ2-7 | TRBV27 | NA | TGTGCCAGCAGTTTTTGGGGAGACGAGCAGTACTTC | CASSFWGDEQYF
many | TRBJ1-5 | TRBV10-3 | NA | TGTGCCATCGTTGAAGGACATCGCCCCACTTTGTTCAATCAGCCCCAGCATTTT | CAIVEGHRPTLFNQPQHF
NA | TRBJ2-2 | TRBV5-1 | NA | TGCGCCAGCAGCCTCAGGGGACTCACGAACACCGGGGAGCTGTTTTTT | CASSLRGLTNTGELFF
few | TRBJ1-1 | TRBV7-9 | TRBD1 | TGTGCCAGCAACCGCCCAGGGGGTAGAGACACTGAAGCTTTCTTT | CASNRPGGRDTEAFF
NA | TRBJ1-4 | TRBV7-9 | NA | TGTGCCAGCAGCTTAGAACGGGACGCTAAACTGTTTTTT | CASSLERDAKLFF
NA | TRBJ2-2 | TRBV7-6 | TRBD2 | TGTGCCAGCAGCTTGGTAATAGCGGGGGGCCCGAACACCGGGGAGCTGTTTTTT | CASSLVIAGGPNTGELFF
NA | TRBJ1-1 | TRBV4-1 | NA | TGCGCCAGCAGCCAAGTAGCCGCCCTGGCGGGAGTTGAAGCTTTCTTT | CASSQVAALAGVEAFF
many | TRBJ1-2 | TRBV19 | NA | TGTGCCAGTAGTACAGCCCCGAGTACCTATGGCTACACCTTC | CASSTAPSTYGYTF
NA | TRBJ2-5 | TRBV6-2/TRBV6-3 | TRBD1 | TGTGCCAGCAGTTCGGACAGGCGAGAGACCCAGTACTTC | CASSSDRRETQYF
NA | TRBJ1-1 | TRBV20-1 | NA | TGCAGTGCTAGGCGGGGGGAGGGGGGCTACAGACACACTGAAGCTTTCTTT | CSARRGEGGYRHTEAFF
NA | TRBJ1-2 | TRBV2 | TRBD1 | TGTACCAGCAGTTACCAACAGGGGTTGGGCTACACCTTC | CTSSYQQGLGYTF
many | TRBJ2-7 | TRBV7-9 | NA | TGTGCCAGCAGCTTTGAGACGGACGAGCAGTACTTC | CASSFETDEQYF
few | TRBJ2-5 | TRBV4-3 | TRBD1 | TGCGCCAGCAGCCAAGAAGGGGGCGCAGAGACCCAGTACTTC | CASSQEGGAETQYF
NA | TRBJ1-1 | TRBV25-1 | TRBD1 | TGTGCCAGCACATTCGGACAGGGGAGGAGAACTGAAGCTTTCTTT | CASTFGQGRRTEAFF
many | TRBJ1-5 | TRBV2 | NA | TGTGCCAGCAGCTTAAGCGGCCAGCCCCAGCATTTT | CASSLSGQPQHF
NA | TRBJ2-5 | TRBV7-2 | TRBD2 | TGTGCCAGCAGCTTGGGGGAGACTAGCGCCTCACAAGAGACCCAGTACTTC | CASSLGETSASQETQYF
NA | TRBJ1-1 | TRBV5-8 | NA | TGTGCCAGCAGCTTGGTGGGGGAGGAAGCTTTCTTT | CASSLVGEEAFF
few | TRBJ2-7 | TRBV7-8 | TRBD2 | TGTGCCAGCAGCCCCGGGACTACACTCTACGAGCAGTACTTC | CASSPGTTLYEQYF
NA | TRBJ2-2 | TRBV20-1 | TRBD1 | TGCAGTGCTCACAGGGGGCCGAACACCGGGGAGCTGTTTTTT | CSAHRGPNTGELFF
NA | TRBJ1-2 | TRBV5-1 | TRBD1 | TGCGCCAGCAGCTCCAGACAGGGGTATGGCTACACCTTC | CASSSRQGYGYTF
many | TRBJ1-2 | TRBV6-6 | TRBD1 | TGTGCCAGAGGCACAGGGGGAGATGGCTACACCTTC | CARGTGGDGYTF
NA | TRBJ2-7 | TRBV2 | TRBD2 | TGTGCCAGCAGACAGTGGCTAGCGGGGGGTCTTGGCGAGCAGTACTTC | CASRQWLAGGLGEQYF
NA | TRBJ1-1 | TRBV11-3 | TRBD1 | TGTGCCAGCAGTTTGGACGTTGTCGGGACAGTGAACACTGAAGCTTTCTTT | CASSLDVVGTVNTEAFF
few | TRBJ2-5 | TRBV20-1 | TRBD2 | TGCAGTGCCTGGACGACTAGCGGGAGGGAGACCCAGTACTTC | CSAWTTSGRETQYF
many | TRBJ1-5 | TRBV19 | NA | TGTGCCAGTAGTATTAAGACAGTCTATAGCAATCAGCCCCAGCATTTT | CASSIKTVYSNQPQHF
NA | TRBJ1-2 | TRBV7-8 | NA | TGTGCCAGCAGCTTAGGGGAGACCCAGTACTATGGCTACACCTTC | CASSLGETQYYGYTF
NA | TRBJ2-5 | TRBV6-1 | TRBD2 | TGTGCCAGCACCCTAGGCGGGGGGATCCAAGAGACCCAGTACTTC | CASTLGGGIQETQYF
NA | TRBJ1-1 | TRBV24-1 | NA | TGTGCCAGCAGCCATTCTCCGGCACAGACTCACACTGAAGCTTTCTTT | CASSHSPAQTHTEAFF
NA | TRBJ1-2 | TRBV6-5 | NA | TGTGCCAGCAGTTACTCGAGGGGGGGTGGCTACACCTTC | CASSYSRGGGYTF
many | TRBJ1-5 | TRBV12-3/TRBV12-4 | TRBD1 | TGTGCCAGCAACGACAGGGGTAGCGATCAGCCCCAGCATTTT | CASNDRGSDQPQHF
NA | TRBJ2-7 | TRBV10-1 | TRBD2 | TGCGCCAGCAGTCCCGCGGGAGCCCCCGAGCAGTACTTC | CASSPAGAPEQYF
NA | TRBJ1-2 | TRBV2 | NA | TGCGCCAGCAGCCAAGTGCCCACGGGGGACTATGGCTACACCTTC | CASSQVPTGDYGYTF
NA | TRBJ1-1 | TRBV14 | NA | TGTGCCAGCAGCAGGCCCTCGACAGGCCCTGAAGCTTTCTTT | CASSRPSTGPEAFF